This TCR beta chain was sequenced in a study of cytomegalovirus exposure and HLA in healthy donors. Primers included in the PCR were 60 Vbeta and 13 Jbeta primers. This table comes from immunoSEQ multiplex PCR, and its TCRdb copy is limited to in-frame clones, with some not included. The data show some 200,000 clones, more than 9.5% seen once. The V gene's germline CDR1 is SGHNT and CDR2 YENEEA. V gave up 4 bases and J gave up 5 bases; unmatched junction bases: 5. The CDR3 runs 15 residues. This clone was seen a handful of times. This chain uses TRBV11-3 with TRBJ2-2; 9 bases agree with TRBD1. The clonotype comes from a man aged 45-65 years in good health and CMV-seropositive. Input material: PBMCs. The CDR3 spells CASSWAGTGTGELFF. The CDR3 bases are TGTGCCAGCAGCTGGGCCGGGACAGGGACCGGGGAGCTGTTTTTT.